These 9 T cell receptor beta chains were all obtained from the same sample, sequenced in a study of T-cell memory formation after mild COVID-19. TCRdb analysed the 5' RACE reads with MiXCR anew, one entry per CDR3 protein. Of around 340,000 distinct CDR3 sequences listed, around 13% were seen once; the top ten hold 20% to 25%. The sample consisted of PBMCs or a T cell subset sorted from them (not recorded which). These receptors all come from a young man who had mild COVID-19 (a few samples of this study predate the infection). Cell type and time point are not known.

V usage is TRBV7-7 and J usage is TRBJ2-5; D unclear. Germline V gene data show CDR1 as SSHAT and CDR2 as FNYEAQ (reference sequence). V lost 2 bases and J lost 5, with 9 bases in between. The CDR3 consists of 13 residues. CDR3 region: CASSLRQAETQYF. CDR3 nucleotides: TGTGCCAGCAGCTTACGTCAAGCGGAGACCCAGTACTTC.

The chain joins TRBV4-3 to TRBJ2-3; TRBD2 matches at 16 bases. Germline CDR1 and CDR2: LGHNA and YSLEER. V shed 0 bases, J shed 6 bases, and the junction held 3 bases outside the gene matches. The CDR3 has 17 residues. Here the CDR3 reads CASSQEGLAGGSDTQYF. As DNA, the CDR3 is TGCGCCAGCAGCCAAGAGGGACTAGCGGGGGGGAGCGATACGCAGTATTTT.

The gene calls are TRBV6-5 and TRBJ1-1; perhaps TRBD1 as D (5 bases). Deletions cut 0 bases from V and 0 bases from J, with 11 bases between. CDR3 size: 16 residues. CDR1 is MNHEY and CDR2 is SVGAGI in the germline V gene. The CDR3 loop reads CASSYSGADMNTEAFF. CDR3 nucleotides: TGTGCCAGCAGTTACTCAGGGGCCGACATGAACACTGAAGCTTTCTTT.

This clonotype was seen a handful of times. The genes are TRBV7-6 and TRBJ1-4; no clear D gene. V was pared by 1 base and J by 4 bases, with 4 bases between. The CDR3 loop spans 13 amino acids. Per germline, CDR1 SGHVS and CDR2 FNYEAQ. CDR3 DNA sequence: TGTGCCAGCAGCTTAGTTGGTAATGAAAAACTGTTTTTT. This gives the protein CASSLVGNEKLFF.

This clonotype was counted many times. The CDR3 DNA reads as TGTGCCAGCAGCCCCGGGACTAGTTTACAAGAGACCCAGTACTTC. It is translated as CASSPGTSLQETQYF. The rearrangement links TRBV7-2 to TRBJ2-5, with TRBD2 identical over 8 bases. V dropped 5 bases and J dropped 2; count of bases not matched to a gene: 7. The CDR3 is 15 amino acids. Germline assignment: CDR1 SGHTA and CDR2 FQGNSA.

The rearrangement uses TRBV5-5 and TRBJ2-1, with TRBD2 matching 11 bases. The V segment lost 1 base and the J segment 9 bases; nucleotides outside the gene matches: 6. This CDR3 has 15 residues. CDR1 SGHKS and CDR2 YYEKEE come from the germline V gene (reference sequence). CDR3 sequence: CASSLSSGGSSEQFF. The DNA of the CDR3 is TGTGCCAGCAGCTTGTCTAGCGGGGGGTCGAGTGAGCAGTTCTTC.

This clonotype was recorded at least ten times. The rearrangement links TRBV28 to TRBJ2-7; 9 bases are shared with TRBD1. CDR3 size: 15 residues. J lost 4 bases, V lost 3 bases, and 7 bases had no gene match. Germline CDR1 MDHEN, CDR2 SYDVKM. As DNA, the CDR3 is TGTGCCAGCAGTTTCAGGGACAGGGAGACGTACGAGCAGTACTTC. This gives the protein CASSFRDRETYEQYF.

This clonotype was counted only a few times. The V gene is TRBV6-6, the J gene TRBJ1-6; perhaps TRBD1 as D (5 bases). The CDR3 covers 13 residues. Trimming shortened V by 6 bases and J by 5 bases, and 8 bases separated the two germline ends. CDR1 and CDR2 from the germline V gene are MNHNY and SVGAGI (reference sequence). The CDR3 is CASRQGDNSPLHF. The CDR3 nucleotides are TGTGCCAGCAGGCAGGGAGATAATTCACCCCTCCACTTT.

This clonotype was seen only a few times. This chain joins TRBV5-1 and TRBJ2-3; TRBD2 matches 10 bases. Trimming removed 4 bases from V and 4 bases from J; junction bases left unmatched: 3. The germline CDR1 and CDR2 sequences are SGHRS and YFSETQ. The CDR3 spans 14 residues. The CDR3 protein is CASSAGTSADTQYF. The CDR3 DNA is TGCGCCAGCAGCGCCGGGACTAGCGCAGATACGCAGTATTTT.